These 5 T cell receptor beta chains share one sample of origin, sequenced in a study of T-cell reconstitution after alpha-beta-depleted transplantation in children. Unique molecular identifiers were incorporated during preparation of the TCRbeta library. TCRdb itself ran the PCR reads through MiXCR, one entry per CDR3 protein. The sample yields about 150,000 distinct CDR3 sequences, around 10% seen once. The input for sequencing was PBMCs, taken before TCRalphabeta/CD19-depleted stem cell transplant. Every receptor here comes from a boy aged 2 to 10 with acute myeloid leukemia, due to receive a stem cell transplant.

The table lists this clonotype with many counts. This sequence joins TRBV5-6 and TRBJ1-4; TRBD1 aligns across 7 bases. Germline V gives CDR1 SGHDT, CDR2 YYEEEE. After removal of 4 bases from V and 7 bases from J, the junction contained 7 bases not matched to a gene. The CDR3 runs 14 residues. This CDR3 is CASSLRGAFEKLFF. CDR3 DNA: TGTGCCAGCAGCCTCAGGGGGGCATTTGAAAAACTGTTTTTT. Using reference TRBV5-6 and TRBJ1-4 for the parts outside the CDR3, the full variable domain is DAGVTQSPTHLIKTRGQQVTLRCSPKSGHDTVSWYQQALGQGPQFIFQYYEEEERQRGNFPDRFSGHQFPNYSSELNVNALLLGDSALYLCASSLRGAFEKLFFGSGTQLSVL.

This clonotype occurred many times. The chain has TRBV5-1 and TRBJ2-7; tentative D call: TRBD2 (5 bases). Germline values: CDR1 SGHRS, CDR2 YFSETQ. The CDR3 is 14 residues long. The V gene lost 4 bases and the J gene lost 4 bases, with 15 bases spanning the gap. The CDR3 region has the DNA TGCGCCAGCAGCCGCGGTGGGGAGTCGTACGAGCAGTACTTC. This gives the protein CASSRGGESYEQYF.

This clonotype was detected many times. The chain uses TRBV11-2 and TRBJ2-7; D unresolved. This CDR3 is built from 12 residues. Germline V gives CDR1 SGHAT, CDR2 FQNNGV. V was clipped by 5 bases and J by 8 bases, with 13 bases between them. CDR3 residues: CASSESRLKQYV. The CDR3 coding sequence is TGTGCCAGCAGCGAATCAAGGCTCAAGCAGTACGTC.

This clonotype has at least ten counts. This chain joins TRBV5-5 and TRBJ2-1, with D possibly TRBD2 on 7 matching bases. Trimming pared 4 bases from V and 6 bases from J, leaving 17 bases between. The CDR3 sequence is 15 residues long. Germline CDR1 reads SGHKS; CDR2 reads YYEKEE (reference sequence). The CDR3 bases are TGTGCCAGCAGCGTGACCGGGGGGCCGGGCAATGAGCAGTTCTTC. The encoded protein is CASSVTGGPGNEQFF. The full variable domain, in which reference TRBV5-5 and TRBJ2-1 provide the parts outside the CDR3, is DAGVTQSPTHLIKTRGQQVTLRCSPISGHKSVSWYQQVLGQGPQFIFQYYEKEERGRGNFPDRFSARQFPNYSSELNVNALLLGDSALYLCASSVTGGPGNEQFFGPGTRLTVL.

CDR3 in amino acids: CASSPGTNSGNTIYF. CDR3 sequence (DNA): TGTGCCAGCAGCCCCGGGACAAACTCTGGAAACACCATATATTTT. The V gene is TRBV27, the J gene TRBJ1-3; a possible D gene is TRBD1 (6 bases). CDR3 length: 15 residues. CDR1 is MNHEY and CDR2 is SMNVEV in the germline V gene (reference sequence). V was clipped by 6 bases and J by 0 bases, with 12 bases between them.